The 5 T cell receptor beta chains below all came from one sample that was sequenced in a study of blood T cell repertoires in COVID-19. Measured with immunoSEQ multiplex PCR; TCRdb has only the in-frame clones, and not every one. The table lists a few hundred thousand clones, about 82% of them singletons. Source material: peripheral blood. Every receptor here comes from an older man with acute or convalescent COVID-19.

This clone was found once. This sequence joins TRBV19 and TRBJ1-2; D possibly corresponds to TRBD1 (6 bases). This CDR3 contains 14 residues. Germline V CDR1 and CDR2: LNHDA, SQIVND (reference sequence). V was trimmed by 5 bases and J by 2 bases, leaving 12 bases between them. The CDR3 loop is CASSRDTLNYGYTF. CDR3 nucleotide sequence: TGTGCCAGTAGTCGGGACACCCTGAACTATGGCTACACCTTC.

This clone was picked up one time. This chain links TRBV5-1 with TRBJ2-7; TRBD2 is a possible D gene (6 bases). The V end was cut by 0 bases, the J end by 6 bases, with 13 bases between. CDR1 is SGHRS, CDR2 YFSETQ, per germline. The CDR3 has 14 amino acids. CDR3 sequence reads: CASSLAEGWGEQYF. DNA of the CDR3: TGCGCCAGCAGCTTGGCGGAGGGGTGGGGCGAGCAGTACTTC.

A note on this clone: The same CDR3 can be traced to other DNA sequences in this sample. The chain is built from TRBV10-1 and TRBJ1-1; D unresolved. The V end lost 2 bases, the J end lost 1 base, and 5 bases lay between the germline ends. Per germline, CDR1 WNHNN and CDR2 SYGVQD (reference sequence). This CDR3 is 13 amino acids long. The DNA of the CDR3 is TGCGCCAGCAGTGAGGAGGGGAACACTGAAGCTTTCTTT. Translation: CASSEEGNTEAFF.

In its sample, this clone was seen a few times. The chain carries TRBV7-8 and TRBJ1-2; D not resolved. The V and J ends lost 1 base and 8 bases respectively, with 8 bases between them. The germline CDR1 and CDR2 sequences are SGHVS and FQNEAQ. The CDR3 runs to 12 residues. The CDR3 protein is CASSLGERGYTF. The CDR3 DNA is TGTGCCAGCAGCTTAGGGGAGAGGGGCTACACCTTC.

V usage is TRBV18 and J usage is TRBJ1-2; D ambiguous. Trimming shortened V by 6 bases and J by 3 bases, and 14 bases separated the two germline ends. The CDR3 totals 14 residues. Germline V gives CDR1 KGHSH, CDR2 LQKENI. The CDR3 region is CASSTTRSDYGYTF. In DNA form, the CDR3 reads TGTGCCAGCTCGACGACTAGAAGTGACTATGGCTACACCTTC. The whole variable domain, filled in from reference TRBV18 and TRBJ1-2, reads NAGVMQNPRHLVRRRGQEARLRCSPMKGHSHVYWYRQLPEEGLKFMVYLQKENIIDESGMPKERFSAEFPKEGPSILRIQQVVRGDSAAYFCASSTTRSDYGYTFGSGTRLTVV.